The rows below give T cell receptor beta chains drawn from one sample of a study of shared clonotypes between healthy human individuals. The repertoire was sequenced with immunoSEQ multiplex PCR; TCRdb's copy has only in-frame clones and lacks some. The sample yields millions of clones, around 94% seen once. Sequencing used naive CD4+ T cells sorted from blood. The receptors shown here come from a young man in good health. Each CDR3 is given with its conserved first and last residue. Each record gives: D gene, V gene, J gene, clone size, CDR3 protein, CDR3 DNA. The D gene is left open where the match is weak. Clone sizes are given selectively: once, few, many, or a class where the clone is expanded.

.	TRBV6-5	TRBJ1-1	.	CASSYMGGNTEAFF	TGTGCCAGCAGTTACATGGGGGGGAACACTGAAGCTTTCTTT
TRBD1	TRBV9	TRBJ2-2	.	CASSGGPGQTNTGELFF	TGTGCCAGCAGCGGGGGACCGGGACAGACGAACACCGGGGAGCTGTTTTTT
TRBD2	TRBV5-1	TRBJ2-3	.	CASSLNSGNTDTQYF	TGCGCCAGCAGCTTGAACAGCGGGAATACAGATACGCAGTATTTT
.	TRBV6-5	TRBJ1-1	.	CASSYSTVEAFF	TGTGCCAGCAGTTACTCAACGGTCGAAGCTTTCTTT
.	TRBV28	TRBJ1-2	.	CASRGTNDNYGYTF	TGTGCCAGCCGGGGGACAAATGATAACTATGGCTACACCTTC
.	TRBV5-1	TRBJ2-5	.	CASSLSNDETQYF	TGCGCCAGCAGCTTGTCCAATGACGAGACCCAGTACTTC
TRBD1	TRBV29-1	TRBJ1-5	.	CSVNQGGNQPQHF	TGCAGCGTTAACCAGGGGGGCAATCAGCCCCAGCATTTT
TRBD1	TRBV6-1	TRBJ1-6	.	CASSGQGTYSPLHF	TGTGCCAGCAGTGGACAGGGGACTTATTCACCCCTCCACTTT
.	TRBV19	TRBJ2-2	.	CASSIEWRVAGELFF	TGTGCCAGTAGCATTGAGTGGAGGGTCGCCGGGGAGCTGTTTTTT
TRBD1	TRBV4-1	TRBJ2-7	.	CASSRGQATYEQYF	TGCGCCAGCAGCCGAGGACAGGCCACCTACGAGCAGTACTTC
.	TRBV5-6	TRBJ2-2	.	CASSLARERTYTGELFF	TGTGCCAGCAGCTTGGCCCGGGAGCGGACATACACCGGGGAGCTGTTTTTT
.	TRBV10-3	TRBJ1-4	.	CAISESGTLGKLFF	TGTGCCATCAGTGAGTCGGGAACTCTCGGAAAACTGTTTTTT
TRBD1	TRBV6-1	TRBJ1-6	.	CASSETRGSGNSPLHF	TGTGCCAGCAGTGAGACCAGGGGGAGTGGAAATTCACCCCTCCACTTT
.	TRBV11-3	TRBJ2-2	.	CASTRGGNGELFF	TGTGCCAGCACCCGAGGGGGTAACGGGGAGCTGTTTTTT
.	TRBV7-6	TRBJ2-5	.	CASSSSGTQYF	TGTGCCAGCAGCTCCAGTGGGACCCAGTACTTC
TRBD1	TRBV27	TRBJ1-3	.	CASRTTGSGNTIYF	TGTGCCAGCAGGACGACAGGGAGCGGAAACACCATATATTTT
.	TRBV6-5	TRBJ2-3	once	CASSGAGTSTDTQYF	TGTGCCAGCAGTGGGGCAGGAACTAGCACAGATACGCAGTATTTT
TRBD1	TRBV7-8	TRBJ1-5	.	CASSLANRGNQPQHF	TGTGCCAGCAGCTTAGCTAACAGGGGGAATCAGCCCCAGCATTTT
.	TRBV4-1	TRBJ1-6	.	CASSHPDREGSPLHF	TGCGCCAGCAGCCACCCGGACCGGGAGGGTTCACCCCTCCACTTT
TRBD2	TRBV6-5	TRBJ2-5	.	CASKRGPQETQYF	TGTGCCAGCAAGCGGGGGCCCCAAGAGACCCAGTACTTC
.	TRBV20-1	TRBJ1-4	.	CSAGSVGKLFF	TGCAGTGCTGGTTCGGTGGGAAAACTGTTTTTT
.	TRBV30	TRBJ1-1	.	CAWSRTVNTEAFF	TGTGCCTGGAGTAGGACAGTGAACACTGAAGCTTTCTTT
TRBD1	TRBV6-5	TRBJ1-5	.	CASSYRTGFQPQHF	TGTGCCAGCAGTTACCGGACAGGGTTCCAGCCCCAGCATTTT
TRBD2	TRBV5-7	TRBJ2-3	.	CASSPRTSGSSTDTQYF	TGTGCCAGCAGCCCCCGGACTAGCGGGTCTAGCACAGATACGCAGTATTTT
TRBD1	TRBV28	TRBJ1-1	.	CASSWGQTEAFF	TGTGCCAGCAGTTGGGGACAGACTGAAGCTTTCTTT
.	TRBV7-2	TRBJ2-1	.	CASSRIGYEQFF	TGTGCCAGCAGCCGGATTGGGTATGAGCAGTTCTTC
.	TRBV6-1	TRBJ1-1	.	CVARLNEGKEAFF	TGTGTCGCAAGATTAAATGAGGGTAAAGAAGCTTTCTTT
.	TRBV5-1	TRBJ2-7	.	CASSEGYGSTYEQYF	TGCGCCAGCAGCGAAGGATACGGATCCACCTACGAGCAGTACTTC
TRBD1	TRBV10-3	TRBJ1-1	.	CAISDSPGGTEAFF	TGTGCCATCAGTGATTCCCCAGGGGGCACTGAAGCTTTCTTT
TRBD2	TRBV6-6	TRBJ2-1	.	CASKRLAMNEQFF	TGTGCCAGCAAGAGACTAGCGATGAATGAGCAGTTCTTC
.	TRBV11-3	TRBJ2-7	.	CASSLQVPYEQYF	TGTGCCAGCAGCTTGCAGGTACCCTACGAGCAGTACTTC
TRBD2	TRBV30	TRBJ2-7	.	CAWMGGVATEQYF	TGTGCCTGGATGGGAGGGGTGGCTACCGAGCAGTACTTC
TRBD2	TRBV7-3	TRBJ2-2	once	CASSFPAGGTGELFF	TGTGCCAGCAGCTTCCCGGCGGGGGGGACCGGGGAGCTGTTTTTT
TRBD2	TRBV9	TRBJ2-7	.	CASSGRREHSYEQYF	TGTGCCAGCAGCGGCCGGCGGGAGCACTCCTACGAGCAGTACTTC
TRBD1	TRBV4-1	TRBJ1-1	.	CASSPTGARNTEAFF	TGCGCCAGCAGCCCAACAGGGGCGAGGAACACTGAAGCTTTCTTT
.	TRBV5-4	TRBJ1-1	.	CASSLDAGDLPAFF	TGTGCCAGCAGCTTGGATGCAGGGGACCTCCCAGCTTTCTTT
TRBD2	TRBV10-1	TRBJ2-6	.	CASSPGGTVSSGANVLTF	TGCGCCAGCAGTCCCGGGGGGACGGTTAGCTCTGGGGCCAACGTCCTGACTTTC
.	TRBV7-2	TRBJ2-3	once	CASSLGLARDTQYF	TGTGCCAGCAGCTTAGGGCTAGCCCGAGATACGCAGTATTTT
.	TRBV7-9	TRBJ1-2	.	CASSPDFAARGYTF	TGTGCCAGCAGCCCGGACTTCGCGGCGCGTGGCTACACCTTC
.	TRBV7-6	TRBJ2-7	.	CASSLEGRNYEQYF	TGTGCCAGCAGCTTAGAAGGCAGAAACTACGAGCAGTACTTC
.	TRBV10-3	TRBJ2-3	.	CAISEPLSGGGPDTQYF	TGTGCCATCAGTGAGCCCCTATCCGGAGGGGGACCAGATACGCAGTATTTT
TRBD2	TRBV6-6	TRBJ2-7	.	CASSYSRRGSSYEQYF	TGTGCCAGCAGTTACTCGCGGCGGGGGAGTTCCTACGAGCAGTACTTC
TRBD1	TRBV6-1	TRBJ2-4	.	CASSQTGPKNIQYF	TGTGCCAGCAGTCAGACAGGGCCCAAAAACATTCAGTACTTC
.	TRBV6-1	TRBJ2-7	.	CASSRTPNYEQYF	TGTGCCAGCAGTAGGACCCCCAACTACGAGCAGTACTTC
TRBD1	TRBV11-2	TRBJ2-2	.	CASSDNRGKNTGELFF	TGTGCCAGCAGCGATAACAGGGGAAAAAACACCGGGGAGCTGTTTTTT
.	TRBV7-9	TRBJ1-1	.	CASSSTPLSAFF	TGTGCCAGCAGCTCCACTCCCCTTTCTGCTTTCTTT
.	TRBV5-4	TRBJ1-1	.	CASSTQGAGAGTEAFF	TGTGCCAGCAGCACCCAGGGCGCGGGGGCTGGCACTGAAGCTTTCTTT
.	TRBV18	TRBJ2-7	.	CASSPNRGELGEQYF	TGTGCCAGCTCACCAAACCGGGGCGAACTAGGCGAGCAGTACTTC
TRBD2	TRBV7-8	TRBJ2-5	.	CASSLAVERGRQETQYF	TGTGCCAGCAGCTTAGCAGTAGAGCGGGGTCGGCAAGAGACCCAGTACTTC
TRBD1	TRBV6-6	TRBJ1-2	.	CASTAGQGFFGGYTF	TGTGCCAGCACCGCGGGACAGGGCTTTTTCGGGGGCTACACCTTC